The 19 T cell receptor beta chains listed next were all sequenced from one sample in a study of blood T cell repertoires in COVID-19. Here immunoSEQ multiplex PCR was the method, and the copy in TCRdb shows in-frame clones only, minus some. Here the sample spans about 120,000 clones, about 87% being singletons. The specimen was peripheral blood. Receptor source: a woman aged 65 to 85 with acute or convalescent COVID-19.

In this sample, this clone turned up once. The chain uses TRBV19 and TRBJ1-2, with a possible D match to TRBD1 (6 bases). This CDR3 contains 14 residues. Germline CDR1 and CDR2: LNHDA and SQIVND (reference sequence). V lost 2 bases to trimming and J lost 3 bases, with 10 bases between them. This CDR3 reads CASSIPRGYYGYTF. In nucleotides, the CDR3 is TGTGCCAGTAGTATACCCAGGGGCTACTATGGCTACACCTTC.

The chain recombines TRBV18 with TRBJ1-1, with D perhaps TRBD1 (5 bases). In germline, CDR1 is KGHSH, CDR2 LQKENI. V lost 2 bases and J 10 bases, leaving 20 bases between the germline ends. This CDR3 spans 15 amino acids. This chain's CDR3 is CASSPNEEKGSGAFF. CDR3 coding DNA: TGTGCCAGCTCACCAAACGAGGAGAAGGGGTCGGGAGCTTTCTTT. Variable domain in full (rest from reference TRBV18 and TRBJ1-1): NAGVMQNPRHLVRRRGQEARLRCSPMKGHSHVYWYRQLPEEGLKFMVYLQKENIIDESGMPKERFSAEFPKEGPSILRIQQVVRGDSAAYFCASSPNEEKGSGAFFGQGTRLTVV.

This clone was seen only once. The V gene is TRBV2, the J gene TRBJ2-5; 7 nucleotides agree with TRBD2. The CDR3 runs to 15 residues. CDR1 and CDR2 from the germline V gene are SNHLY and FYNNEI. V shed 7 bases and J 3 bases; nucleotides not matched to a gene: 11. CDR3 sequence (DNA): TGTGCCAGCAAAGGCAGGCGGGGGAATAAAGAGACCCAGTACTTC. Translated, it gives CASKGRRGNKETQYF.

The chain is built from TRBV5-1 and TRBJ1-3; TRBD1 agrees at 7 bases. This CDR3 has 17 residues. V was pared by 0 bases and J by 0 bases, with 6 bases of the junction left unmatched. Germline lookup yields CDR1 SGHRS and CDR2 YFSETQ. For the CDR3, the DNA is TGCGCCAGCAGCTTGGCCCCGGGACAGTCCTCTGGAAACACCATATATTTT. This encodes CASSLAPGQSSGNTIYF.

The chain recombines TRBV7-9 with TRBJ2-7; TRBD2 aligns across 7 bases. CDR3 length equals 13 residues. J gave up 5 bases and V 1 base, and 2 bases lay outside the gene matches. The V gene's germline CDR1 is SEHNR and CDR2 FQNEAQ (reference sequence). CDR3 coding DNA: TGTGCCAGCAGCTTAGGGGGGAGGGACGAGCAGTACTTC. Its translation: CASSLGGRDEQYF.

The rearrangement joins TRBV11-3 to TRBJ1-1; 9 nucleotides line up with TRBD1. CDR1 is SGHNT, CDR2 YENEEA, per germline. The CDR3 consists of 18 residues. With 1 base clipped from V and 3 bases from J, the junction kept 12 bases outside the gene matches. The CDR3 here is CASSLGRTGEILDTEAFF. CDR3 coding DNA: TGTGCCAGCAGCTTAGGACGGACAGGGGAAATTTTAGACACTGAAGCTTTCTTT. The variable domain in full, completed from reference TRBV11-3 and TRBJ1-1, reads EAGVVQSPRYKIIEKKQPVAFWCNPISGHNTLYWYLQNLGQGPELLIRYENEEAVDDSQLPKDRFSAERLKGVDSTLKIQPAELGDSAVYLCASSLGRTGEILDTEAFFGQGTRLTVV.

This clone appeared once. V and J are TRBV28 and TRBJ2-5; D gene uncertain. There are 17 residues in the CDR3. Germline V gives CDR1 MDHEN, CDR2 SYDVKM. V lost 3 bases and J lost 3, with 20 bases in between. In nucleotides, the CDR3 is TGTGCCAGCAGTTTTTCTCCGGCTAGTTCCTTCAAAGAGACCCAGTACTTC. Amino acid sequence: CASSFSPASSFKETQYF.

The chain is built from TRBV20-1 and TRBJ1-2; TRBD1 might be the D (6 bases). Germline CDR1 reads DFQATT; CDR2 reads SNEGSKA (reference sequence). This CDR3 spans 16 amino acids. V was cut by 3 bases and J by 2 bases, with 19 bases left in between. The CDR3 DNA sequence: TGCAGTGCTAGTTCTATACTGGGACAAGCAAACTATGGCTACACCTTC. This encodes CSASSILGQANYGYTF.

The chain joins TRBV6-5 to TRBJ2-2, with a weak D call TRBD2 (6 bases). CDR1 is MNHEY and CDR2 is SVGAGI in the germline V gene. Trimming removed 6 bases from V and 7 bases from J, with 12 bases in between. The CDR3 is made up of 13 amino acids. The CDR3, as DNA: TGTGCCAGCAGCCACGGGGGAGTCGGGGAGCTGTTTTTT. It is translated as CASSHGGVGELFF.

The J gene is TRBJ1-2, the V gene TRBV12-3 or TRBV12-4; D is perhaps TRBD1 (6 bases). CDR3 length: 13 amino acids. Trimming removed 5 bases at V and 7 bases at J, with 14 bases between. The CDR3, as DNA: TGTGCCAGCAGTGGGGGGGGCCGAAGTGGCTACACCTTC. It codes for CASSGGGRSGYTF.

This clone came up once. The rearrangement links TRBV7-9 to TRBJ2-2; 11 nucleotides match TRBD1. CDR1 and CDR2 from the germline V gene are SEHNR and FQNEAQ (reference sequence). The CDR3 is 16 residues long. The J segment lost 4 bases and the V segment lost 6 bases, leaving 7 bases of the junction unmatched. CDR3 sequence reads: CASRGPGTGGTGELFF. CDR3 sequence (DNA): TGTGCCAGCAGGGGACCCGGGACAGGGGGCACCGGGGAGCTGTTTTTT.

The chain couples TRBV24-1 to TRBJ2-1, with 9 bases that match TRBD2. The CDR3 extends over 15 amino acids. Germline CDR1 KGHDR, CDR2 SFDVKD. Trimming took 5 bases from V and 9 from J; bases not matched to a gene: 10. CDR3 bases: TGTGCCACCAGTGTTCCCTGGGTAGCGGGGGTTGAGCAGTTCTTC. It codes for CATSVPWVAGVEQFF.

The gene calls are TRBV7-9 and TRBJ1-6, with TRBD1 matching 12 bases. Germline V gives CDR1 SEHNR, CDR2 FQNEAQ (reference sequence). V lost 5 bases to trimming and J lost 10 bases; unmatched junction nucleotides: 12. CDR3 length: 17 residues. CDR3 DNA sequence: TGTGCCAGCAGCCCCGGGACAGGGGGCGCGGTGGGGTCACCCCTCCACTTT. Protein: CASSPGTGGAVGSPLHF.

The chain combines TRBV5-1 with TRBJ1-3; D unclear. V dropped 7 bases and J dropped 0 bases, with 11 bases sitting between them. The CDR3 sequence is 14 residues long. The germline gives CDR1 SGHRS, CDR2 YFSETQ. The DNA of the CDR3 is TGCGCCAGCCGAGTGGAGAGCTCTGGAAACACCATATATTTT. This gives the protein CASRVESSGNTIYF. The complete variable domain, with remaining parts taken from reference TRBV5-1 and TRBJ1-3, reads KAGVTQTPRYLIKTRGQQVTLSCSPISGHRSVSWYQQTPGQGLQFLFEYFSETQRNKGNFPGRFSGRQFSNSRSEMNVSTLELGDSALYLCASRVESSGNTIYFGEGSWLTVV.

The gene calls are TRBV27 and TRBJ1-1; 9 bases agree with TRBD1. Trimming removed 5 bases from V and 5 bases from J; junction bases left unmatched: 9. Germline CDR1 MNHEY, CDR2 SMNVEV (reference sequence). CDR3 length: 15 amino acids. This chain's CDR3 is CASSRQGQGRTEAFF. In DNA, the CDR3 is TGTGCCAGCAGTCGCCAGGGACAGGGTAGGACTGAAGCTTTCTTT.

V usage is TRBV15 and J usage is TRBJ2-3, with 10 bases fitting TRBD1. V was pared by 0 bases and J by 6 bases, with 12 bases of the junction left unmatched. Per the germline V gene, CDR1 is LNHNV and CDR2 is YYDKDF (reference sequence). This CDR3 spans 18 amino acids. This CDR3 is CATSRDRATGGLRDTQYF. CDR3 DNA: TGTGCCACCAGCAGAGATCGTGCGACAGGGGGCTTAAGGGATACGCAGTATTTT.

This clone has more than one count but fewer than ten. Other DNA sequences in this sample translate to the same CDR3. V and J are TRBV20-1 and TRBJ1-2; 7 bases agree with TRBD1. CDR3 length: 11 amino acids. With V trimmed by 3 bases and J by 8 bases, 3 bases remained unmatched. CDR1 DFQATT and CDR2 SNEGSKA come from the germline V gene (reference sequence). The CDR3 DNA sequence: TGCAGTGCTAGGACAGGGCACGGCTACACCTTC. Translation: CSARTGHGYTF.

The chain couples TRBV11-3 to TRBJ1-4, with D perhaps matching TRBD1 (5 bases). V lost 6 bases and J 7 bases, leaving 12 bases between the germline ends. Germline CDR1 and CDR2: SGHNT and YENEEA. This CDR3 contains 13 residues. The CDR3 DNA sequence: TGTGCCAGCAGTCGGGGGGTCGGTGAAAAACTGTTTTTT. Encoded protein: CASSRGVGEKLFF.

The chain joins TRBV5-6 to TRBJ2-5; no clear D. Germline CDR1 reads SGHDT; CDR2 reads YYEEEE. V was clipped by 1 base and J by 2 bases, with 15 bases between them. This CDR3 region has 16 residues. The CDR3 coding sequence is TGTGCCAGCAGCTTGCTGCTCTTCGGAGAGCAAGAGACCCAGTACTTC. Its protein is CASSLLLFGEQETQYF.